A selection of T cell receptor beta chains follows, all from one sample in a study of cytomegalovirus exposure and HLA in healthy donors. TCRdb's copy holds only in-frame clones and misses some; the assay was immunoSEQ multiplex PCR. The table records more than 95,000 clones, about three quarters of them present only once. The sequenced material came from PBMCs. These receptors all come from a woman under 30 in good health and CMV-seropositive. Both conserved end residues are trimmed from each CDR3. Fields, in order: V gene, J gene, CDR3 protein.

>TRBV28|TRBJ2-1
ASSLGAGEQF
>TRBV9|TRBJ2-3
ASSVDKDTQY
>TRBV4-1|TRBJ1-2
ASSQAGTLEANYGYT
>TRBV5-1|TRBJ2-3
ASSLGASASTDTQY
>TRBV29-1|TRBJ2-5
SVGGLAGDQTQY
>TRBV15|TRBJ2-3
ATGMPGLAGVRGDTDTQY
>TRBV4-1|TRBJ2-1
ASSQTPGTGSDNEQF
>TRBV4-1|TRBJ2-1
ASSQTTSGVNNEQF
>TRBV28|TRBJ2-1
ASSIGLRGNEQF
>TRBV25-1|TRBJ2-7
ASRGWGPEQY
>TRBV7-2|TRBJ2-2
ASSLALAGTGELF
>TRBV6-1|TRBJ2-4
ASSDASALAKNIQY
>TRBV7-3|TRBJ2-1
ASSPDLGAYNEQF
>TRBV7-9|TRBJ2-3
ASRGASGIYTQY
>TRBV27|TRBJ1-4
ASSFLGGKLF
>TRBV27|TRBJ1-2
ATSGGYGYT
>TRBV7-8|TRBJ2-3
ASSLGLAGNTDTQY
>TRBV27|TRBJ2-7
ASSSRTTGTYEQY
>TRBV10-3|TRBJ2-7
AISERGTGTGTEQY
>TRBV6-5|TRBJ1-1
ASSYWTGDTEAF
>TRBV18|TRBJ1-5
ASSPGQGAGQPQH
>TRBV7-2|TRBJ2-1
ASSLDWNEQF
>TRBV2|TRBJ2-5
ASLPSGTSQETQY